This T cell receptor beta chain emerged from a study of shared clonotypes between healthy human individuals. Assay: immunoSEQ multiplex PCR; the TCRdb copy retains only in-frame clones and omits some. Found here are about 100,000 clones, about 67% of them singletons; the top ten hold roughly a quarter. The ends lost 1 base at V and 6 bases at J; junction bases unmatched: 16. The germline V gene has CDR1 SGHDN and CDR2 FVKESK. This CDR3 has 18 amino acids. This clone came up a few times. This sequence was found in a woman under 40 in good health. The sequencing sample was made of memory CD8+ T cells sorted from blood. As to subset: CD45RO+ cells pooled with CCR7-negative TemRA cells. The chain couples TRBV14 to TRBJ2-7; 9 nucleotides match TRBD2. The CDR3 here is CASSQGVRLADPVIEQYF. In DNA form, the CDR3 reads TGTGCCAGCAGCCAAGGGGTAAGACTAGCGGACCCCGTAATCGAGCAGTACTTC.